These 5 T cell receptor beta chains originate from one sample sequenced in a study of post-analysis software for immune sequencing data. Tagging with unique molecular identifiers was a feature of the TCR beta cDNA libraries. TCRdb redid the calling of the PCR reads with MiXCR, one entry per CDR3 protein. In the table there are about 770,000 distinct CDR3 sequences, about 43% of which are singletons. Their specific antigens are unknown. Study results and caveats: Included in a set of a few TRBV segments more frequent in patients than controls were TRBV5-6, TRBV5-1 and TRBV20-1.

Sequenced: blood. The receptors were sampled from a girl aged 5-17 years with multiple sclerosis.

The chain links TRBV18 to TRBJ2-6; 7 bases fit TRBD2. V lost 5 bases, J lost 0 bases, and 13 bases stayed unmatched. Looked up from germline, CDR1 is KGHSH and CDR2 is LQKENI. The CDR3 totals 19 residues. The chain's CDR3 is CASSGGGSGSISGANVLTF. CDR3 bases: TGTGCCAGCTCAGGTGGCGGGAGCGGGTCCATCTCTGGGGCCAACGTCCTGACTTTC. The full variable domain, completed using reference TRBV18 and TRBJ2-6, is NAGVMQNPRHLVRRRGQEARLRCSPMKGHSHVYWYRQLPEEGLKFMVYLQKENIIDESGMPKERFSAEFPKEGPSILRIQQVVRGDSAAYFCASSGGGSGSISGANVLTFGAGSRLTVL.

Only a few counts were recorded for this clonotype. The chain has TRBV5-6 and TRBJ2-7, with 14 bases fitting TRBD2. Germline V gives CDR1 SGHDT, CDR2 YYEEEE. Trimming took 2 bases from V and 7 from J; bases not matched to a gene: 8. The CDR3 consists of 16 residues. The CDR3 bases are TGTGCCAGCAGCTTTACGGGACTAGCGGGAGAAGATGAGCAGTACTTC. It specifies CASSFTGLAGEDEQYF. The complete variable domain, with remaining parts taken from reference TRBV5-6 and TRBJ2-7, reads DAGVTQSPTHLIKTRGQQVTLRCSPKSGHDTVSWYQQALGQGPQFIFQYYEEEERQRGNFPDRFSGHQFPNYSSELNVNALLLGDSALYLCASSFTGLAGEDEQYFGPGTRLTVT.

CDR3 residues: CASSPQHRDDYGYTF. DNA of the CDR3: TGTGCCAGCAGCCCCCAGCACAGGGATGACTATGGCTACACCTTC. V gene TRBV3-1 combines with J gene TRBJ1-2, with a possible D match to TRBD1 (6 bases). The CDR3 is 15 residues long. Germline values: CDR1 LGHDT, CDR2 YNNKEL (reference sequence). V was cut by 4 bases and J by 3 bases, with 15 bases left in between.

The V call is TRBV24-1, the J call TRBJ2-1, with unresolved D. The CDR3 runs to 15 residues. V lost 2 bases and J 7 bases, leaving 14 bases between the germline ends. Germline V gene lookup returns CDR1 KGHDR and CDR2 SFDVKD. CDR3 coding DNA: TGTGCCACCAGTGATTCATCTGACTGGCAAAATGAGCAGTTCTTC. It specifies CATSDSSDWQNEQFF.

This clonotype was counted at least ten times. This chain joins TRBV9 and TRBJ2-7; TRBD2 agrees at 11 bases. CDR1 is SGDLS, CDR2 YYNGEE, per germline. CDR3 size: 15 residues. Trimming at V came to 5 bases and at J to 1 base, leaving 5 bases not matched to a gene. CDR3 DNA sequence: TGTGCCAGCAGTGCCGGGACTAGCGGTTCCTACGAGCAGTACTTC. This gives the protein CASSAGTSGSYEQYF.